The 5 T cell receptor beta chains in this list originate from one sample, sequenced in a study of blood T cell repertoires in COVID-19 (dated by TCRdb to between 2020 and 2021). Receptor libraries were prepared by the immunoSEQ multiplex PCR assay. TCRdb limited this immuneACCESS table to in-frame rearrangements with V and J called. A share of clones is missing; checked studies link under half to unresolved V genes, and the rest is unexplained. This sample comprises some 120,000 clones, less than 95% of them detected only once. Roughly 2% of the sample goes to the ten largest clones. The sequencing input was peripheral blood. Source of these receptors: a human donor with active COVID-19. The donor label of this sample is uncertain.

In its sample, this clone was seen once. This sequence joins TRBV7-3 and TRBJ1-6, with D perhaps matching TRBD1 (6 bases). CDR1 is SGHTA and CDR2 is FQGTGA in the germline V gene. The CDR3 contains 13 residues. V lost 5 bases and J 13 bases, leaving 15 bases between the germline ends. The CDR3 coding sequence is TGTGCCAGCAGCCCAGGGGCGAGGTCCCCCCTCCACTTT. Translation gives CASSPGARSPLHF.

V gene TRBV7-2 combines with J gene TRBJ1-1, with D possibly TRBD1 on 6 matching bases. The CDR3 runs to 15 residues. Germline V lookup: CDR1 SGHTA, CDR2 FQGNSA. Trimming cost V 3 bases and J 3 bases, with 14 bases left between them. The CDR3 spells CASSFSGTYYTEAFF. In DNA, the CDR3 is TGTGCCAGCAGCTTCTCCGGGACATACTACACTGAAGCTTTCTTT.

V gene TRBV7-9 combines with J gene TRBJ1-4; D gene uncertain. The CDR3 has 12 residues. V lost 5 bases and J lost 7, with 8 bases in between. CDR1 and CDR2 (germline): SEHNR, FQNEAQ (reference sequence). CDR3 sequence reads: CASSRYGEKLFF. DNA of the CDR3: TGTGCCAGCAGCCGGTACGGTGAAAAACTGTTTTTT.

V and J are TRBV15 and TRBJ2-3; 9 nucleotides match TRBD2. The germline V gene encodes CDR1 LNHNV and CDR2 YYDKDF (reference sequence). The length of the CDR3 is 15 residues. V shed 3 bases and J 0 bases; nucleotides not matched to a gene: 1. The CDR3 DNA sequence: TGTGCCACCAGCAGCGGACTAGCGAGCACAGATACGCAGTATTTT. As protein: CATSSGLASTDTQYF.

The rearrangement links TRBV9 to TRBJ2-1; tentative D call: TRBD1 (5 bases). With 3 bases removed from V and 4 bases from J, the gap between germline ends came to 8 bases. The germline CDR1 and CDR2 sequences are SGDLS and YYNGEE. The CDR3 is 13 amino acids. Here the CDR3 DNA reads TGTGCCAGCAGCGCCAGACAGTACAATGAGCAGTTCTTC. This encodes CASSARQYNEQFF. Full variable domain (remainder filled in from reference TRBV9 and TRBJ2-1): DSGVTQTPKHLITATGQRVTLRCSPRSGDLSVYWYQQSLDQGLQFLIQYYNGEERAKGNILERFSAQQFPDLHSELNLSSLELGDSALYFCASSARQYNEQFFGPGTRLTVL.